A selection of T cell receptor beta chains follows, all from one sample in a study of neurological immune-mediated disorders. TCRdb reprocessed the 5' RACE reads with MiXCR, giving one entry per CDR3 protein. The sample lists about 19,000 distinct CDR3 sequences, 2.6% occurring once. Sequences were obtained from PBMCs. The source of these receptors is a woman aged 18-35 years with multiple sclerosis. The CDR3 runs from the conserved cysteine through the conserved F or W. The D gene is left open where the match is weak. Clone size appears in some rows only: once, few, many, or a class for an expanded clone.

size: few
D: -
J: TRBJ1-4
V: TRBV12-5
DNA: TGTGCTACCCAGCCGGGGGGTAATGAAAAACTGTTTTTT
CDR3: CATQPGGNEKLFF

size: many
D: -
J: TRBJ1-1
V: TRBV19
DNA: TGTGCCAGTAGTATGGTTTGGCGGGAGGTGAACACTGAAGCTTTCTTT
CDR3: CASSMVWREVNTEAFF

size: many
D: TRBD2
J: TRBJ2-1
V: TRBV18
DNA: TGTGCCAGCTCGGATGGCGGGAGGGCAGCGGCCTACAATGAGCAGTTCTTC
CDR3: CASSDGGRAAAYNEQFF

size: medium-sized
D: TRBD1
J: TRBJ2-2
V: TRBV20-1
DNA: TGCAGTGCTAGAGATACAGGGGGCTACACCGGGGAGCTGTTTTTT
CDR3: CSARDTGGYTGELFF

size: many
D: TRBD1
J: TRBJ1-3
V: TRBV28
DNA: TGTGCCAGCGGGACAGCTGGAAACACCATATATTTT
CDR3: CASGTAGNTIYF

size: many
D: -
J: TRBJ1-1
V: TRBV12-3/TRBV12-4
DNA: TGTGCCAGCAGTTTAGTTCAGGGAAACACTGAAGCTTTCTTT
CDR3: CASSLVQGNTEAFF

size: medium-sized
D: -
J: TRBJ2-2
V: TRBV4-2
DNA: TGTGCCAGCAGCCAGGGGAACACCGGGGAGCTGTTTTTT
CDR3: CASSQGNTGELFF

size: many
D: TRBD2
J: TRBJ2-5
V: TRBV20-1
DNA: TGCAGTGCAGGCGGACTAGCGGAAGAGACCCAGTACTTC
CDR3: CSAGGLAEETQYF

size: many
D: -
J: TRBJ1-6
V: TRBV12-3/TRBV12-4
DNA: TGTGCCAGCAGTTTAAATTACAGACGTAATTCACCCCTCCACTTT
CDR3: CASSLNYRRNSPLHF

size: many
D: -
J: TRBJ2-2
V: TRBV27
DNA: TGTGCCAGCAGTTTAGAGGGATACACCGGGGAGCTGTTTTTT
CDR3: CASSLEGYTGELFF

size: many
D: -
J: TRBJ2-1
V: TRBV12-3/TRBV12-4
DNA: TGTGCCAGCAGTTTCGGGAGACAGAACAATGAGCAGTTCTTC
CDR3: CASSFGRQNNEQFF

size: many
D: -
J: TRBJ2-2
V: TRBV7-2
DNA: TGTGCCAGCAGCTTAGGGCAGGGAATTTCCGGGGAGCTGTTTTTT
CDR3: CASSLGQGISGELFF

size: many
D: -
J: TRBJ2-7
V: TRBV5-1
DNA: TGCGCCAGCAGCTTGACAGGATACTCCTACGAGCAGTACTTC
CDR3: CASSLTGYSYEQYF

size: many
D: -
J: TRBJ1-1
V: TRBV4-1
DNA: TGCGCCAGCAGCCTAGACACAGGGTCTTTCACTGAAGCTTTCTTT
CDR3: CASSLDTGSFTEAFF

size: many
D: -
J: TRBJ1-5
V: TRBV12-3/TRBV12-4
DNA: TGTGCCAGCAGTTTAGGTGGGACCCTCAATCAGCCCCAGAATTTT
CDR3: CASSLGGTLNQPQNF

size: many
D: TRBD1
J: TRBJ1-2
V: TRBV30
DNA: TGTGCCTGTTTGGACAGGGCGGCTCGTGGCTACACCTTC
CDR3: CACLDRAARGYTF

size: -
D: -
J: TRBJ1-1
V: TRBV14
DNA: TGTGCCAGCAGCCAAGAGGGCCGTGACACTGAAGCTTTCTTT
CDR3: CASSQEGRDTEAFF

size: many
D: -
J: TRBJ2-1
V: TRBV25-1
DNA: TGTGCCAGCAGTGAATATACTAGTTTGGATGAGCAGTTCTTC
CDR3: CASSEYTSLDEQFF

size: many
D: TRBD1
J: TRBJ2-7
V: TRBV27
DNA: TGTGCCAGCAGTTTCGGGACAGGGTGGGCCGAGCAGTACTTC
CDR3: CASSFGTGWAEQYF

size: -
D: TRBD1
J: TRBJ2-5
V: TRBV24-1
DNA: TGTGCCACCAGTGACCCCGGGACAGAACAAGAGACCCAGTACTTC
CDR3: CATSDPGTEQETQYF

size: many
D: TRBD1
J: TRBJ1-1
V: TRBV5-1
DNA: TGCGCCAGCAGGCAGGGGGGAGACACTGAAGCTTTCTTT
CDR3: CASRQGGDTEAFF

size: many
D: -
J: TRBJ1-1
V: TRBV7-8
DNA: TGTGCCAGCAGCTTTATGGGGAGAGCTACGGCTGAAGCTTTCTTT
CDR3: CASSFMGRATAEAFF

size: many
D: TRBD1
J: TRBJ2-1
V: TRBV7-9
DNA: TGTGCCAGCAGCTTAGACTCGGGACAGGTCCTCTCCTTC
CDR3: CASSLDSGQVLSF

size: many
D: -
J: TRBJ2-5
V: TRBV14
DNA: TGTGCCAGCAGCCGGGGTGGGGAGACCCAGTACTTC
CDR3: CASSRGGETQYF

size: many
D: TRBD2
J: TRBJ2-1
V: TRBV11-2
DNA: TGTGCCAGCAGCCGCGGGACTAGCGGGAACAATGAGCAGTTCTTC
CDR3: CASSRGTSGNNEQFF

size: many
D: -
J: TRBJ2-2
V: TRBV25-1
DNA: TGTGCCAGCAGTGAATCTGTCGGGGAGCTGTTTTTT
CDR3: CASSESVGELFF

size: -
D: -
J: TRBJ1-1
V: TRBV20-1
DNA: TGCAGTGCTAGAGAGGGGGCTGGGGTGAACACTGAAGCTTTCTTT
CDR3: CSAREGAGVNTEAFF

size: many
D: TRBD2
J: TRBJ2-5
V: TRBV12-3/TRBV12-4
DNA: TGTGCCAGCAGCTCCCTAGTGGGACTAGCGGACCAAGAGACCCAGTACTTC
CDR3: CASSSLVGLADQETQYF

size: many
D: -
J: TRBJ1-1
V: TRBV6-6
DNA: TGTGCCAGCAGTAACCAGGGACGTAGGAACACTGAAGCTTTCTTT
CDR3: CASSNQGRRNTEAFF

size: many
D: TRBD1
J: TRBJ2-4
V: TRBV3-1
DNA: TGTGCCAGCAGCCAAGGACAGGGGCCAAACATTCAGTACTTC
CDR3: CASSQGQGPNIQYF

size: many
D: -
J: TRBJ1-1
V: TRBV10-3
DNA: TGTGCCATCAGTGGGGGGCAGATGAACACTGAAGCTTTCTTT
CDR3: CAISGGQMNTEAFF

size: many
D: -
J: TRBJ1-1
V: TRBV5-1
DNA: TGCGCCAGCAGCACGGCTTGGGGTACTGAAGCTTTCTTT
CDR3: CASSTAWGTEAFF

size: many
D: -
J: TRBJ1-5
V: TRBV27
DNA: TGTGCCAGCAGTTTCTTTTGGACGGACGATGGCAATCAGCCCCAGCATTTT
CDR3: CASSFFWTDDGNQPQHF

size: many
D: -
J: TRBJ1-1
V: TRBV5-1
DNA: TGCGCCAGCAGCTTGATGCGGGGCACTGAAGCTTTCTTT
CDR3: CASSLMRGTEAFF

size: many
D: -
J: TRBJ1-5
V: TRBV12-3/TRBV12-4
DNA: TGTGCCAGCAGTTTTTACCAGGGTGGCAATCAGCCCCAGCATTTT
CDR3: CASSFYQGGNQPQHF

size: many
D: -
J: TRBJ1-1
V: TRBV9
DNA: TGTGCCAGCAGCCGTGGGGGGGCCTCCCGGGGCACTGAAGCTTTCTTT
CDR3: CASSRGGASRGTEAFF

size: many
D: TRBD1
J: TRBJ1-2
V: TRBV7-2
DNA: TGTGCCAGCAGCCTAGACAGGGGCAATGGCTACACCTTC
CDR3: CASSLDRGNGYTF

size: many
D: TRBD2
J: TRBJ2-1
V: TRBV27
DNA: TGTGCCAGCAGTTCGGGACTAGCGGGAGGACATGAGCAGTTCTTC
CDR3: CASSSGLAGGHEQFF

size: many
D: -
J: TRBJ2-3
V: TRBV3-1
DNA: TGTGCCAGCAGCCGCCCCAGCGGCCCCTTCGTGGATACGCAGTATTTT
CDR3: CASSRPSGPFVDTQYF

size: many
D: TRBD2
J: TRBJ2-1
V: TRBV20-1
DNA: TGCAGTGCTGACGAGCGGACTAGCGACTACAATGAGCAGTTCTTC
CDR3: CSADERTSDYNEQFF

size: many
D: TRBD2
J: TRBJ2-1
V: TRBV5-1
DNA: TGCGCCAGCAGCGTTCGGACTAGCGGGGGGGATGAGCAGTTCTTC
CDR3: CASSVRTSGGDEQFF

size: many
D: TRBD1
J: TRBJ2-5
V: TRBV10-2
DNA: TGCGCCAGCAGTAGGGACAGAGAGACCCAGTACTTC
CDR3: CASSRDRETQYF